The next 18 T cell receptor beta chains were all read from a single sample in a study of T cell changes during pregnancy in multiple sclerosis (dated by TCRdb to about 2019). Libraries were constructed by the immunoSEQ multiplex PCR assay. TCRdb holds this immuneACCESS table with in-frame rearrangements only. Some clones are missing; in checked studies, unresolved V genes explain under half, and the rest has no known cause. Counted in this sample were 40,000 to 50,000 clones; approximately 81% of them appeared once. 0.64% of the sample belongs to the ten largest clones. Sequenced here: CD4+ T cells from peripheral blood mononuclear cells, sampled before pregnancy. These receptors were collected from a female donor with multiple sclerosis, enrolled in a pregnancy study.

The chain recombines TRBV30 with TRBJ2-3; no definite D call. In germline, CDR1 is GTSNPN, CDR2 SVGIG (reference sequence). Trimming shortened V by 2 bases and J by 6 bases, and 9 bases separated the two germline ends. The CDR3 sequence is 12 residues long. The CDR3 loop is CAWSIRGDTQYF. Here the CDR3 DNA reads TGTGCCTGGAGTATCCGAGGTGATACGCAGTATTTT.

The V gene is TRBV9, the J gene TRBJ2-7, with 7 bases matching TRBD2. Trimming cost V 2 bases and J 2 bases; bases outside gene matches: 4. Per the germline V gene, CDR1 is SGDLS and CDR2 is YYNGEE. The CDR3 has 14 residues. The CDR3 DNA reads TGTGCCAGCAGCGTCACTAGCGTCGCCTACGAGCAGTACTTC. It is translated as CASSVTSVAYEQYF.

The rearrangement uses TRBV2 and TRBJ2-1; 7 bases match TRBD1. There are 14 residues in the CDR3. J lost 5 bases, V lost 6 bases, and 7 bases had no gene match. Germline CDR1 is SNHLY and CDR2 is FYNNEI. The CDR3 region has the DNA TGTGCCAGCAGCTTGGACAGGACAAACAATGAGCAGTTCTTC. Translated: CASSLDRTNNEQFF. The whole variable domain, filled in from reference TRBV2 and TRBJ2-1, reads EPEVTQTPSHQVTQMGQEVILRCVPISNHLYFYWYRQILGQKVEFLVSFYNNEISEKSEIFDDQFSVERPDGSNFTLKIRSTKLEDSAMYFCASSLDRTNNEQFFGPGTRLTVL.

The V call is TRBV9, the J call TRBJ1-1, with D perhaps matching TRBD1 (5 bases). V lost 5 bases, J lost 3 bases, and 11 bases lay in between. Germline CDR1 reads SGDLS; CDR2 reads YYNGEE. The CDR3 is made up of 13 amino acids. The CDR3 loop is CASRSRVHTEAFF. In DNA, the CDR3 is TGTGCCAGCAGGTCCAGGGTTCACACTGAAGCTTTCTTT.

The chain uses TRBV5-1 and TRBJ2-2; TRBD1 agrees at 7 bases. With V trimmed by 2 bases and J by 0 bases, 4 bases remained unmatched. The CDR3 is 16 residues long. CDR1 and CDR2 from the germline V gene are SGHRS and YFSETQ. This CDR3 reads CASSLQGLANTGELFF. The CDR3 DNA reads as TGCGCCAGCAGCTTACAGGGGCTAGCGAACACCGGGGAGCTGTTTTTT.

This clone showed up just once. The chain links TRBV7-9 to TRBJ2-1; the match to TRBD2 covers 14 bases. V shed 4 bases, J shed 0 bases, and the junction held 8 bases outside the gene matches. This CDR3 comprises 19 residues. Germline V gene data show CDR1 as SEHNR and CDR2 as FQNEAQ (reference sequence). In DNA, the CDR3 is TGTGCCAGCAGCTCGGGACTAGCGGGAGTTATGGTCTCCTACAATGAGCAGTTCTTC. It is translated as CASSSGLAGVMVSYNEQFF.

The chain combines TRBV18 with TRBJ1-2; D is unclear. V dropped 11 bases and J dropped 0 bases, with 16 bases sitting between them. CDR1 is KGHSH and CDR2 is LQKENI in the germline V gene. This CDR3 region has 14 residues. The CDR3: CACSRGPSNYGYTF. The CDR3, as DNA: TGTGCCTGTTCTCGGGGTCCGTCTAACTATGGCTACACCTTC.

V gene TRBV27 combines with J gene TRBJ1-1, with 8 bases aligning to TRBD1. This CDR3 contains 15 residues. J was trimmed by 1 base and V by 5 bases; bases with no gene match: 6. Germline CDR1 and CDR2: MNHEY and SMNVEV (reference sequence). CDR3 sequence: CASSEYGQGNTEAFF. CDR3 bases: TGTGCCAGCAGTGAGTACGGACAGGGGAACACTGAAGCTTTCTTT.

This clone was seen just once. The gene calls are TRBV18 and TRBJ1-4, with D unclear. Trimming cost V 8 bases and J 6 bases, with 16 bases left between them. CDR1 is KGHSH and CDR2 is LQKENI in the germline V gene. This CDR3 is 14 amino acids long. Here the CDR3 reads CASAIYREDEKLFF. The CDR3 DNA reads TGTGCCAGCGCTATCTACCGCGAGGATGAAAAACTGTTTTTT.

The chain couples TRBV18 to TRBJ2-1, with 7 bases that match TRBD2. Trimming removed 3 bases from V and 4 bases from J; junction bases left unmatched: 6. Germline V CDR1 and CDR2: KGHSH, LQKENI. The CDR3 consists of 15 residues. CDR3 sequence reads: CASSPFGGVYNEQFF. CDR3 DNA: TGTGCCAGCTCACCTTTTGGGGGGGTTTACAATGAGCAGTTCTTC.

This clone has just a few counts. This chain joins TRBV2 and TRBJ1-2; 7 bases are shared with TRBD1. The CDR3 totals 13 residues. CDR1 SNHLY and CDR2 FYNNEI come from the germline V gene. V lost 6 bases and J lost 4; bases outside the gene matches: 5. The CDR3 DNA follows: TGTGCCAGCAGCAAGGGACAGAGCTATGGCTACACCTTC. Translated: CASSKGQSYGYTF.

The CDR3 DNA reads TGTGCCGGGGTCTTCGGTGGGAGCTCAGATACGCAGTATTTT. This sequence encodes CAGVFGGSSDTQYF. The V and J genes are TRBV6-1 and TRBJ2-3, with D possibly matching TRBD2 (5 bases). Germline CDR1 is MNHNS and CDR2 is SASEGT. The CDR3 is 14 amino acids. V was cut by 11 bases and J by 4 bases, with 19 bases left in between.

This sequence joins TRBV5-1 and TRBJ2-3, with 16 bases that match TRBD2. CDR1 is SGHRS and CDR2 is YFSETQ in the germline V gene. The CDR3 runs to 16 residues. V was clipped by 3 bases and J by 6 bases; unmatched bases: 4. As DNA, the CDR3 is TGCGCCAGCAGCTCAGGGACTAGCGGGGGGGCGGATACGCAGTATTTT. It encodes CASSSGTSGGADTQYF.

The gene calls are TRBV5-6 and TRBJ2-7, with D hard to call. CDR1 SGHDT and CDR2 YYEEEE come from the germline V gene. This CDR3 region has 11 residues. V was cut by 7 bases and J by 2 bases, with 7 bases left in between. The chain's CDR3 is CASRRAYEQYF. The CDR3, as DNA: TGTGCCAGCCGAAGAGCCTACGAGCAGTACTTC.

CDR3 amino acids: CASSLAPRADTEAFF. CDR3 DNA sequence: TGCGCCAGCAGCTTGGCGCCCAGGGCTGATACTGAAGCTTTCTTT. V gene TRBV5-1 combines with J gene TRBJ1-1; D is perhaps TRBD1 (5 bases). From germline, CDR1 is SGHRS and CDR2 YFSETQ. Trimming shortened V by 0 bases and J by 5 bases, and 14 bases separated the two germline ends. The CDR3 contains 15 residues.

The genes are TRBV7-2 and TRBJ2-2; D not certain. Looked up from germline, CDR1 is SGHTA and CDR2 is FQGNSA. The CDR3 has 12 residues. V was shortened by 5 bases and J by 7 bases, with 8 bases between the two germline ends. CDR3: CASSPPVGELFF. CDR3 nucleotide sequence: TGTGCCAGCAGCCCTCCGGTCGGGGAGCTGTTTTTT.

This chain connects TRBV10-3 to TRBJ1-2; D is possibly TRBD1 (5 bases). The germline CDR1 and CDR2 sequences are ENHRY and SYGVKD. The V end lost 4 bases, the J end lost 7 bases, and 13 bases lay between the germline ends. This CDR3 contains 13 residues. The CDR3 DNA reads TGTGCCATCAGTGTGGGTAAGGGGTCTGGCTACACCTTC. It yields the protein CAISVGKGSGYTF.

The rearrangement joins TRBV5-1 to TRBJ2-5, with 12 bases fitting TRBD2. The V and J ends lost 5 bases and 5 bases, in that order; junction bases with no gene match: 4. The germline V gene has CDR1 SGHRS and CDR2 YFSETQ. The CDR3 contains 14 residues. CDR3 DNA sequence: TGCGCCAGCAGGTTGACTAGCGGGGGTGAGACCCAGTACTTC. Translating it yields CASRLTSGGETQYF.